This TCR beta chain was recorded in a study of cytomegalovirus exposure and HLA in healthy donors. TCRdb's copy holds only in-frame clones and misses some; the assay was immunoSEQ multiplex PCR. The sample records about 57,000 clones, roughly 93% being singletons. This CDR3 contains 13 residues. In germline, CDR1 is LNHDA, CDR2 SQIVND (reference sequence). V dropped 3 bases and J dropped 2 bases, with 7 bases sitting between them. The receptor's source is a young woman in good health and CMV-seronegative. The V gene is TRBV19, the J gene TRBJ1-2, with D maybe TRBD1 (5 bases). The sequenced sample consisted of PBMCs. The chain's CDR3 is CASSIGANYGYTF. The CDR3 DNA is TGTGCCAGTAGTATTGGGGCGAACTATGGCTACACCTTC. Complete variable domain (other parts from reference TRBV19 and TRBJ1-2): DGGITQSPKYLFRKEGQNVTLSCEQNLNHDAMYWYRQDPGQGLRLIYYSQIVNDFQKGDIAEGYSVSREKKESFPLTVTSAQKNPTAFYLCASSIGANYGYTFGSGTRLTVV.